This TCR beta chain appears in the sequencing data of a study of blood T cell repertoires in COVID-19. The wider study: Nucleic acid was either cDNA or gDNA, and it came from T cells, B-cell-depleted T cells, or PBMCs.

Trimming at V came to 4 bases and at J to 4 bases, leaving 18 bases not matched to a gene. The CDR3 has 18 amino acids. Germline V gene sequence: CDR1 SGHNT, CDR2 YYREEE (reference sequence). Original processing notes: Reference gene primer amplification yielded estimated nucleated cell counts. Sequencing used immunoSEQ multiplex PCR; TCRdb keeps in-frame clones, though not all of them. The DNA was the basis for D and trimming; V, J and clone size are from that table. This sample yields roughly 230,000 clones, of which almost 90% are seen a single time; approximately 2.1% belongs to the top ten. While infection was still active, Seattle patients were enrolled and then followed longitudinally.

The receptor's source is a woman aged 55-70 years with COVID-19, enrolled during active disease. Sequenced material: peripheral blood. The chain joins TRBV5-4 to TRBJ1-1; 8 bases align to TRBD1. The CDR3 region has the DNA TGTGCCAGCAGCCCCAGGCGGCAGGGGGCTTTTAGAGGCACTGAAGCTTTCTTT. Translation gives CASSPRRQGAFRGTEAFF.